A selection of T cell receptor beta chains follows, all from one sample in a study of T cell changes during pregnancy in multiple sclerosis. The table came from immunoSEQ multiplex PCR; TCRdb's copy has only in-frame clones and leaves some out. The data show 9,500 to 15,000 clones, with approximately 90% seen just once and approximately 14% held by the top ten. The source material was CD8+ T cells from peripheral blood mononuclear cells, sampled in the second trimester of pregnancy. Receptor source: a female donor in good health, enrolled as a control in a pregnancy study. CDR3s include the opening cysteine and the closing phenylalanine or tryptophan. The order of the fields is D gene, J gene, V gene, CDR3 protein. D genes are given only for firm matches.

D: NA; J: TRBJ2-6; V: TRBV4-3; CDR3: CASSQDGAGTAGANVLTF
D: NA; J: TRBJ2-5; V: TRBV16; CDR3: CASSQSGLGETQYF
D: NA; J: TRBJ1-2; V: TRBV23-1; CDR3: CASRGPGQLDGYTF
D: TRBD2; J: TRBJ2-7; V: TRBV6-1; CDR3: CASSEARTSGPYEQYF
D: TRBD2; J: TRBJ2-7; V: TRBV2; CDR3: CASRRWEGYEQYF
D: TRBD1; J: TRBJ2-1; V: TRBV6-5; CDR3: CASSSGGYSEQFF
D: NA; J: TRBJ1-1; V: TRBV7-6; CDR3: CASSQKKNTEAFF
D: TRBD1; J: TRBJ2-2; V: TRBV6-5; CDR3: CASSSGTGTTGELFF
D: NA; J: TRBJ2-2; V: TRBV6-6; CDR3: CASSSDRVTGELFF
D: TRBD1; J: TRBJ1-4; V: TRBV19; CDR3: CASSQGVMPANEKLFF